This TCR beta chain was found in a study of cytomegalovirus exposure and HLA in healthy donors (dated by TCRdb to 2015 to 2018). A note on the overall study: In an earlier analysis of roughly 500 of the donors, 250 to 300 Gb of sequence data and 90 million to 120 million unique TCR beta sequences from about 190 million T cells were reported. A later analysis re-analyzed previously published TCR beta repertoires from 650 to 800 donors and added high-resolution HLA genotyping to study TCR occurrence patterns. Class I and class II HLA loci were covered by the typing at four-digit resolution. Genome-wide SNP genotypes for about 55% of the roughly 670 donors were used in a later genetic analysis, which treated that subset as a discovery cohort. The study profiled the T cell repertoires of around 700 subjects by immunosequencing and related them to cytomegalovirus serostatus. Every discovery cohort repertoire had been produced on one sequencing platform. The study aimed to test whether signatures of past pathogen exposure could be identified by cataloging public T cell receptors. In addition to the first cohort of about 650 subjects, a separate validation cohort of about 120 different subjects was used. Donor age, sex, ethnicity and CMV serostatus were compiled together with the repertoire data. In the later analysis, no new phenotypic data were used to find candidate immune exposures; instead, reliance was placed on TCR beta sequences and their occurrence across donors. Because of strong linkage in the cohort, roughly five DR-DQ haplotypes were treated as single units for association and clustering. High-throughput TCR immunosequencing, statistical association of individual TCRs with disease status, and machine learning were combined to predict cytomegalovirus infection status. Among the roughly 390 genotyped donors, around 81% belonged to the genetic ancestry cluster associated with self-reported Caucasian donors. Around 330 gigabases of sequencing data and 70 million to 95 million unique TCR sequences made up an early release that covered roughly 670 HLA-typed donors. The number of donors typed differed by locus, with 629-630 for A, B, C, DRB1 and DQB1, roughly 520 for DQA1, under 610 for DPA1, and 450 to 480 for DPB1. Among around 400 genotyped donors of the cohort, an average of about 240,000 unique TCR beta nucleotide sequences were sequenced per donor, 15% to 20% of them non-productive. To decide whether each TCR beta V gene segment behaved as functional or pseudogenic, an earlier analysis of approximately 620 of the donors relied on high-throughput TCR beta sequencing.

About this clone: Its antigen target is currently unknown. The input lacks base qualities; no much larger clone sits a single base away.

The method was the immunoSEQ multiplex PCR assay. For the multiplex PCR, a mixture combining 60 forward primers for TCR Vbeta segments and 13 reverse primers for TCR Jbeta segments was used. The CDR3 region of rearranged TCR beta genes was amplified from genomic DNA by a multiplex PCR assay. Amplified TCR beta libraries were sequenced as 87-base-pair reads on the Illumina HiSeq System. From the authors' description of their analysis: Across the 500 to 850 repertoires, a later analysis counted tens of millions of unique TCR beta chains, 8.5 million to 12 million of which were shared by at least two donors. To remove PCR and sequencing errors, raw reads were error-corrected and collapsed into unique sequences using a nearest-neighbor algorithm that merged closely related sequences. Alignment of CDR3 sequences to IMGT reference sequences was used to assign V, D and J gene segments. Each retained sequence needed at least a six-nucleotide match to both a V gene segment and a J gene segment. A rearrangement was called productive if the CDR3 had no stop codons and remained in frame with V and J, and every other rearrangement was called non-productive. Following IMGT convention, CDR3 was defined as the stretch from the second conserved V-encoded cysteine to the conserved J-encoded phenylalanine. The earlier analysis of some 550 of the donors excluded any sequence lacking an unambiguous match to a single V gene segment. An earlier analysis of a few hundred of the donors called V segments functional above 56.7% productive rearrangements and segregating when the between-donor standard deviation exceeded 5%. A statistical classification framework was built for diagnosing cytomegalovirus status from the catalog of TCR beta chain sequences. A later analysis assigned V and J genes by comparing TCR nucleotide sequences with IMGT/GENE-DB human TR gene sequences. A later analysis assigned CDR3 sequences and most-parsimonious VDJ recombination scenarios with the TCRdist pipeline. A later analysis defined each TCR beta chain by its CDR3 amino acid sequence plus V-gene family, and excluded reads lacking a unique V-gene family. As a way to deal with suspected cross-contamination and a sequencing artifact, a later analysis dropped 640 or so nucleotide sequences that were highly shared and had low generation probability. In a later analysis, a clonal expansion index for each public chain was calculated from normalized within-repertoire ranks of inferred template counts. Generation probabilities in a later analysis came from a VDJ recombination model fitted to out-of-frame rearrangements, and those results were checked against IGoR. In a later analysis, hypergeometric tests were used to score TCR-TCR, TCR-HLA and TCR-CMV co-occurrence, with a repertoire-size bias correction applied to TCR pairs. In a later analysis, false discovery rates were estimated by permuting HLA or CMV assignments 20 times. In a later analysis, co-occurring TCRs were grouped using DBSCAN, with TCRdist sequence similarity added in when clustering inside HLA-allele-positive subsets. For co-occurrence clustering, repertoires with fewer than 30,000 or more than 120,000 public chains were excluded, along with four or five repertoires with anomalous nucleotide sharing. The source is immuneACCESS, and TCRdb retained only in-frame sequences with V and J called. Part of the clones is not carried over; for the studies checked, unresolved V genes explain less than half of this, and the remainder is unexplained. V, J and clone size were drawn from that table, and D and trimming were deduced from the DNA. The sample table holds about 150,000 clones, of which roughly 84% were seen once. 0.95% to 1.5% of the sample rests with the top ten.

The CDR3, from cysteine to phenylalanine, totals 15 residues. Only CDR3 DNA is held: 45 bases, read in frame from base 1. The V end loses 0 bases and the J end loses 4 bases, and a stretch of 10 bases separates them. The germline V gene (reference sequence) provides CDR1 SEHNR and CDR2 FQNEAQ. The cohort comprised 670 or so healthy bone marrow donors. At the time of sampling, all cohort members were nominally healthy, though unrecorded immune exposures were likely present. The donor tested CMV seronegative and was one of the 352 seronegative cohort members. A peripheral blood sample was provided by each donor, and peripheral blood mononuclear cells were used for TCR beta sequencing. The Qiagen DNeasy Blood Extraction Kit was used to extract genomic DNA from the blood cell samples. Overall study results and their limits: A later analysis found that HLA-associated TCR beta chains were more clonally expanded and had lower generation probabilities than equally common non-associated chains. In a later analysis, 15,000 to 20,000 TCR beta sequences were associated with specific HLA alleles at a false discovery rate of 0.05. Sequencing depth was assumed to be roughly uniform across donors in the presence/absence analyses, though that assumption may not hold. The 87-base-pair reads could not distinguish some IMGT-functional V segments, including TRBV6-2 and TRBV6-3, so those segments were excluded. For the cohort, immune exposure information was limited to CMV serostatus. The earlier analysis of about 600 of the donors excluded roughly 17 rarely observed V segments, including chromosome 9 orphons, because counts were too low. In a later analysis, most CMV-associated TCR beta chains were found to appear HLA-restricted, with HLA associations seemingly driven largely by CMV exposure. Correlated functional status among segregating V segments might reflect linkage disequilibrium, but an unknown experimental factor could not be ruled out. The cohort was sequenced for TCR beta chains only, and without alpha or paired-chain data the features that could be detected were limited. The study listed approximately 150 TCR beta chains as associated with cytomegalovirus. Most TCR sequences were observed very rarely across donors, whereas some public TCRs were present in many individuals. In a later analysis, TCR association rates were found to vary across HLA loci, with the most associated TCRs seen for DRB1 alleles and the fewest for HLA-C alleles. In vitro tests confirmed that a few of the cytomegalovirus-associated TCR beta chains recognize cytomegalovirus antigens. The classifier was reported to diagnose cytomegalovirus status with high specificity and sensitivity in both the original and validation cohorts. According to the authors, the approach could potentially be generalized to other disease states and immunological phenotypes. The sequencing pipeline was judged likely to have produced a cluster of highly shared sequence variants as a technical artifact. V-gene and J-gene trimming of TCR beta chains was associated with a missense DCLRE1C variant in a later genetic analysis, and the association was replicated in an independent cohort. An earlier analysis of approximately 570 of the donors showed that most TCR beta V segments appeared in productive rearrangements either about 87% or about 30% of the time, which broadly matched IMGT annotations. Compared with the roughly 600-donor mean, donors in an Asian-associated ancestry cluster had fewer N-insertions in productive TCRs, according to a later genetic analysis. Several of the top co-occurrence clusters appeared to be linked to parvovirus B19, influenza, CMV and Epstein-Barr virus, according to a later analysis. When HLA alleles, especially DR and DQ, strongly co-occurred, TCR associations were difficult to assign to individual alleles. A further reported finding was that TCR beta sequences accurately predicted the HLA-A and HLA-B alleles for most subjects in the first cohort. Because HLA typing was missing for some donors at each locus, association tests included only the typed subset.

The chain links TRBV7-9 with TRBJ1-3; the D gene is not confidently resolved. Sequenced sample: PBMCs. The source of this sequence is a boy aged 2 to 10 in good health and CMV-seronegative. The nucleotide sequence reads as follows: TGTGCCAGCAGCTTAGCGTGGAGGGCAGGAAACACCATATATTTT. This gives the protein CASSLAWRAGNTIYF.